This T cell receptor (beta chain) stems from a study of blood T cells in healthy people across ages. Whole-study findings and limits: Naive CD4+ cell counts and diversity both ran higher in long-lived than in aged donors. A conclusive naive versus antigen-experienced comparison was prevented by the unsorted PBMCs. Because donor CMV status was unknown, expanded clonotype changes were possibly confounded.

This clonotype occurred many times. Its target is not known. This CDR3 spans 13 amino acids. The V gene lost 1 base and the J gene lost 3 bases, with 9 bases spanning the gap. Germline assignment: CDR1 DFQATT and CDR2 SNEGSKA (reference sequence). Primed by a sample-barcoded 5' primer and a J-beta primer mix, a second PCR proceeded for about 7 to 12 cycles. TCRdb reanalysed the 5' RACE reads using MiXCR and keeps one entry per CDR3 protein. This table holds about 640,000 distinct CDR3 sequences, about 30% found once. The material sequenced was blood. The sequence came from a woman older than 75 in good health. The chain is built from TRBV20-1 and TRBJ2-5; the D gene is possibly TRBD2 (5 bases). This chain's CDR3 is CSARGLREETQYF. CDR3 sequence (DNA): TGCAGTGCTAGAGGGCTGAGGGAAGAGACCCAGTACTTC.